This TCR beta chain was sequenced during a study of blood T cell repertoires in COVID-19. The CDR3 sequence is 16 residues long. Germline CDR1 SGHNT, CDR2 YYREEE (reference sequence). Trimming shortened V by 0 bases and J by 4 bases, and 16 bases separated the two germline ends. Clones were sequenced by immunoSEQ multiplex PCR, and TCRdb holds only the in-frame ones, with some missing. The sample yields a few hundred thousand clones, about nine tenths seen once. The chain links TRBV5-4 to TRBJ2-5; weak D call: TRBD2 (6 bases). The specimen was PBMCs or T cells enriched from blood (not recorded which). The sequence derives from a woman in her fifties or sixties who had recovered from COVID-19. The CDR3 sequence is CASSLGLGRGLETQYF. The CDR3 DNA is TGTGCCAGCAGCTTGGGGCTTGGGCGGGGACTAGAGACCCAGTACTTC.